The rows below give T cell receptor beta chains drawn from one sample of a study of beta chain features in type 1 diabetes. Measured with immunoSEQ multiplex PCR; TCRdb has only the in-frame clones, and not every one. The sample carries some 150,000 clones, about 10% recorded once. Material: central memory CD4+ T cells from blood. All receptors derive from a woman between 25 and 40 years old with type 1 diabetes. The CDR3 runs from the conserved cysteine through the conserved F or W. A D gene is named only where the DNA matches it firmly. Expanded clones get a size class; other rows say once, few or many, or leave the size out.

V gene	clone size	J gene	D gene	CDR3 DNA	CDR3 protein
TRBV30	few	TRBJ1-5	NA	TGTGCCTGGAGCTCCTCAGGGGTACAGCCCCAGCATTTT	CAWSSSGVQPQHF
TRBV5-1	NA	TRBJ2-2	NA	TGCGCCAGCAGCGCCAGACAGGGTACGGGAGCCGGGGAGCTGTTTTTT	CASSARQGTGAGELFF
TRBV4-1	many	TRBJ1-1	NA	TGCGCCAGCAGCCAAGTTCCCAGGGGGAACACTGAAGCTTTCTTT	CASSQVPRGNTEAFF
TRBV9	NA	TRBJ2-2	NA	TGTGCCAGCAGCGTAGGACAGGCGGAGCTGTTTTTT	CASSVGQAELFF
TRBV28	few	TRBJ2-2	NA	TGTGCCAGCAGTTTGTGGCGGAGTGGCACCGGGGAGCTGTTTTTT	CASSLWRSGTGELFF
TRBV29-1	many	TRBJ2-2	TRBD1	TGCAGCGTAGCGACAGGGCTGACCGGGGAGCTGTTTTTT	CSVATGLTGELFF
TRBV10-2	NA	TRBJ2-7	NA	TGCGCCAGCACCGGACAGCTTTCCTCCTACGAGCAGTACTTC	CASTGQLSSYEQYF
TRBV7-3	NA	TRBJ2-5	TRBD2	TGTGCCAGCAGCCCGGGACTAGCGGGAGGAGAGACCCAGTACTTC	CASSPGLAGGETQYF
TRBV5-4	NA	TRBJ1-2	TRBD1	TGTGCCAGTGAGGGGGCGAAGGGCTACACCTTC	CASEGAKGYTF
TRBV4-1	NA	TRBJ2-5	TRBD2	TGCGCCAGCAGCCGAGGGACTAGCGGGAGGTGGGAGACCCAGTACTTC	CASSRGTSGRWETQYF
TRBV4-1	NA	TRBJ2-5	TRBD1	TGCGCCAGCAGCCATCTCGGGACAGGGGGCGCTCGGGAGACCCAGTACTTC	CASSHLGTGGARETQYF
TRBV6-6	NA	TRBJ1-1	NA	TGTGCCAGCAGATTTGAGGGGAACACTGAAGCTTTCTTT	CASRFEGNTEAFF
TRBV27	NA	TRBJ2-7	NA	TGTGCCAGCAGTTTAACAGGGAGAGGGTCGTCCTACGAGCAGTACTTC	CASSLTGRGSSYEQYF
TRBV18	few	TRBJ2-7	TRBD2	TGTGCCAGCTCACTGACTAGCGGGGGTTACGAGCAGTACTTC	CASSLTSGGYEQYF
TRBV5-1	few	TRBJ2-5	TRBD1	TGCGCCAGCAGCTTGACAGGGGAAGAGACCCAGTACTTC	CASSLTGEETQYF
TRBV19	few	TRBJ2-1	NA	TGTGCCAGTAAGTTGACAGATCGAAATGAGCAGTTCTTC	CASKLTDRNEQFF
TRBV29-1	NA	TRBJ2-7	TRBD2	TGCAGCGCCGGACTAGCGGGAGGGCCGGGGGTCAACGAGCAGTACTTC	CSAGLAGGPGVNEQYF
TRBV5-1	NA	TRBJ2-5	NA	TGCGCCAGCAGTCCCGACAGCGAAGAGACCCAGTACTTC	CASSPDSEETQYF
TRBV18	few	TRBJ1-4	TRBD1	TGTGCCAGCTCCGAAAGGACAGGGGCAACTAATGAAAAACTGTTTTTT	CASSERTGATNEKLFF
TRBV27	once	TRBJ2-3	TRBD2	TGTGCCAGCAGGACCGGGACTAGCTTTCTAAACCGGGCCGATACGCAGTATTTT	CASRTGTSFLNRADTQYF
TRBV30	few	TRBJ1-2	NA	TGTGCCTGGAGTGTGGGGGCCGGCTACACCTTC	CAWSVGAGYTF
TRBV7-2	few	TRBJ1-2	TRBD1	TGTGCCAGCAGCTTGGAGACAGGGAGGGGCTACACCTTC	CASSLETGRGYTF
TRBV19	NA	TRBJ2-5	TRBD2	TGTGCCAGTAGTACGGGACTAGCGGGAGCGGAGACCCAGTACTTC	CASSTGLAGAETQYF
TRBV27	NA	TRBJ1-2	TRBD1	TGTGCCAGCGTCTACAGGGGGCGTGACTATGGCTACACCTTC	CASVYRGRDYGYTF
TRBV2	few	TRBJ2-2	TRBD1	TGTGCCAGCAGTGGACAGGGGGCGGGCACCGGGGAGCTGTTTTTT	CASSGQGAGTGELFF
TRBV11-2	once	TRBJ2-7	NA	TGTGCCAGCAGCTTAGAAGAAACGGACAGCGCTTACTCCTACGAGCAGTACTTC	CASSLEETDSAYSYEQYF
TRBV5-1	NA	TRBJ2-1	TRBD2	TGCGCCAGCAGCTTAGTCACTAGCGGAGAGCAGTTCTTC	CASSLVTSGEQFF
TRBV5-6	NA	TRBJ1-2	NA	TGTGCCAGCAGCCCACCCCGACAGGAGAGGAACACCTTC	CASSPPRQERNTF
TRBV4-1	few	TRBJ2-5	NA	TGCGCCAGCAGGCTAAGCGGCCAAGAGACCCAGTACTTC	CASRLSGQETQYF
TRBV27	few	TRBJ1-1	NA	TGTGCCAGCAGTTCCCGGGACATGAAGGGGACTGAAGCTTTCTTT	CASSSRDMKGTEAFF
TRBV7-3	many	TRBJ1-1	NA	TGTGCCAGCAGCATTCAGGGGAGAGATACTGAAGCTTTCTTT	CASSIQGRDTEAFF
TRBV19	NA	TRBJ2-2	NA	TGTGCCAGTAGGCTGGGGCTGCAGAACACCGGGGAGCTGTTTTTT	CASRLGLQNTGELFF
TRBV5-6	NA	TRBJ2-4	TRBD1	TGTGCCAGCAGCCGACAGGGGAAAAACATTCAGTACTTC	CASSRQGKNIQYF
TRBV2	few	TRBJ1-2	TRBD1	TGTGCCAGCAGGAGGGGACAGGCTAACTATGGCTACACCTTC	CASRRGQANYGYTF
TRBV5-1	NA	TRBJ2-1	NA	TGCGCCAGCAGCAGTGCGGCGGACTCCTACAATGAGCAGTTCTTC	CASSSAADSYNEQFF
TRBV4-1	few	TRBJ1-2	NA	TGCGCCAGCAGCCAGGGGGCGGGCTATGGCTACACCTTC	CASSQGAGYGYTF
TRBV6-6	NA	TRBJ1-1	NA	TGTGCCAGCAGACTAAGCGACACTGAAGCTTTCTTT	CASRLSDTEAFF
TRBV28	few	TRBJ2-3	NA	TGTGCCAGCAGTTTAGGTATTGGAGTAATGGAACAGTATTTT	CASSLGIGVMEQYF
TRBV5-4	NA	TRBJ2-3	TRBD2	TGTGCCAGCAGCTTGGTCCTTGGAGCGGGAGCCGATACGCAGTATTTT	CASSLVLGAGADTQYF
TRBV10-1	NA	TRBJ2-3	NA	TGCGCCAGCAGTGATGGGCTAGCTAATACGCAGTATTTT	CASSDGLANTQYF
TRBV29-1	few	TRBJ2-3	TRBD1	TGCAGCGTTGAAGCCCAAACCAGGGGGCCCGATACGCAGTATTTT	CSVEAQTRGPDTQYF
TRBV18	many	TRBJ2-1	TRBD1	TGTGCCAGCTCACGACGGGGACAGGGAGGCTACAATGAGCAGTTCTTC	CASSRRGQGGYNEQFF
TRBV7-9	NA	TRBJ2-5	NA	TGTGCCAGCAGCGCGATTAATTCGCAAGAGACCCAGTACTTC	CASSAINSQETQYF
TRBV28	NA	TRBJ1-2	TRBD1	TGTGCCAGCAGTTTATCCGGGACAGGTCGAGCTAACTATGGCTACACCTTC	CASSLSGTGRANYGYTF
TRBV5-1	few	TRBJ2-1	TRBD1	TGCGCCAGCAGCCAGACAGGGGGCTCCTACAATGAGCAGTTCTTC	CASSQTGGSYNEQFF
TRBV5-1	few	TRBJ2-1	NA	TGCGCCAGCAGCAAGGGGACTTTTGGGGTGAATGAGCAGTTCTTC	CASSKGTFGVNEQFF
TRBV5-1	NA	TRBJ2-2	NA	TGCGCCAGCAGCTTGGCCGAGCGCACCGGGGAGCTGTTTTTT	CASSLAERTGELFF
TRBV28	NA	TRBJ1-2	NA	TGTGCCAGTCTCAGGGATGGTGGCTACACCTTC	CASLRDGGYTF
TRBV30	NA	TRBJ2-3	TRBD2	TGTGCCTGCCCCGGGACTAGCGGTCAAGATACGCAGTATTTT	CACPGTSGQDTQYF
TRBV9	few	TRBJ2-4	TRBD2	TGTGCCAGCAGCGTAGGACAAACTAGCGGGAGTACGGACATTCAGTACTTC	CASSVGQTSGSTDIQYF
TRBV29-1	NA	TRBJ2-2	NA	TGCAGCGTTGAAAAAACCCTAGCGCTACCCGGCACCGGGGAGCTGTTTTTT	CSVEKTLALPGTGELFF
TRBV30	NA	TRBJ2-6	NA	TGTGCCTGGAGTGAGCCCAGGGCCGTAGGGGCCAACGTCCTGACTTTC	CAWSEPRAVGANVLTF
TRBV4-2	NA	TRBJ2-7	NA	TGTGCCAGCAGCCAAGAGATCACCTTCCCTACCTACGAGCAGTACTTC	CASSQEITFPTYEQYF
TRBV9	NA	TRBJ2-5	NA	TGTGCCAGCAGCGTAGGGGTACTGGGCGGGGAGACCCAGTACTTC	CASSVGVLGGETQYF
TRBV4-1	NA	TRBJ1-2	NA	TGCGCCAGCAGCCAAGACTGGCCAGGAACTAACTATGGCTACACCTTC	CASSQDWPGTNYGYTF
TRBV10-3	few	TRBJ2-5	NA	TGTGCCATCAGTGAGTCGACTGGTGGGGAGACCCAGTACTTC	CAISESTGGETQYF
TRBV27	NA	TRBJ2-7	TRBD1	TGTGCCAGCAGTTGGACAGGAGGCTCCTACGAGCAGTACTTC	CASSWTGGSYEQYF
TRBV11-2	NA	TRBJ1-2	NA	TGTGCCAGCAGCTTAGGACAGGAATATGGCTACACCTTC	CASSLGQEYGYTF